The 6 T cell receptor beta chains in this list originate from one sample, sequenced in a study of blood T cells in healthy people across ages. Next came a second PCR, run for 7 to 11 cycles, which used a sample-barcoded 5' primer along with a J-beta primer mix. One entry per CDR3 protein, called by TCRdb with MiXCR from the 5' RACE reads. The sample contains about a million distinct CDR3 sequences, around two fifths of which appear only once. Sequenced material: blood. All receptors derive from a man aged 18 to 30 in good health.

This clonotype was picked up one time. CDR3 DNA: TGTGCCAGCAGCCAAGAAAGCCAGGGAAAAGGTGGCTACACCTTC. It yields the protein CASSQESQGKGGYTF. The rearrangement joins TRBV3-1 to TRBJ1-2; possible D gene TRBD1, 5 bases. Germline CDR1 LGHDT, CDR2 YNNKEL (reference sequence). This CDR3 region has 15 residues. Trimming removed 0 bases at V and 7 bases at J, with 15 bases between.

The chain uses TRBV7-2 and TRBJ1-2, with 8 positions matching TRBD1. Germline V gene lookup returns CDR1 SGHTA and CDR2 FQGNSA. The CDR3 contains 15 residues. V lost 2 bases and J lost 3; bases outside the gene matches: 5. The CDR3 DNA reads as TGTGCCAGCAGCTTATCGCAGGGACAGGACTATGGCTACACCTTC. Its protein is CASSLSQGQDYGYTF.

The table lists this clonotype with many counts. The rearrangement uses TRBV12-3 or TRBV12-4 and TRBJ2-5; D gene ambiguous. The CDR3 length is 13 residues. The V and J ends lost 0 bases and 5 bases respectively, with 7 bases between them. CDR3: CASSLAERETQYF. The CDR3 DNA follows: TGTGCCAGCAGTTTAGCCGAAAGGGAGACCCAGTACTTC.

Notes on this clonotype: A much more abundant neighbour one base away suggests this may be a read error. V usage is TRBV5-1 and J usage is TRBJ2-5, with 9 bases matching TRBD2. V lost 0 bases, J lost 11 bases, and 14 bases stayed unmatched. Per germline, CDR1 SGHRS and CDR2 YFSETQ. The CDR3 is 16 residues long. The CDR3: CASSLVSSGVGNEQYF. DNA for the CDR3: TGCGCCAGCAGCTTGGTGTCTAGCGGGGTAGGCAATGAGCAGTACTTC. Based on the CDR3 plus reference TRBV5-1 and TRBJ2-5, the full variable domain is KAGVTQTPRYLIKTRGQQVTLSCSPISGHRSVSWYQQTPGQGLQFLFEYFSETQRNKGNFPGRFSGRQFSNSRSEMNVSTLELGDSALYLCASSLVSSGVGNEQYFGPGTRLLVL.

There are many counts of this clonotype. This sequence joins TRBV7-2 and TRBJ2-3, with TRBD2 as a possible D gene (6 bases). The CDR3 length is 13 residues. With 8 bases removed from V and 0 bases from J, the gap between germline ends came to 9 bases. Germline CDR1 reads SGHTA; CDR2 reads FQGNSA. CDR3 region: CASGTQSTDTQYF. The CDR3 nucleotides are TGTGCCAGCGGGACTCAGAGCACAGATACGCAGTATTTT.

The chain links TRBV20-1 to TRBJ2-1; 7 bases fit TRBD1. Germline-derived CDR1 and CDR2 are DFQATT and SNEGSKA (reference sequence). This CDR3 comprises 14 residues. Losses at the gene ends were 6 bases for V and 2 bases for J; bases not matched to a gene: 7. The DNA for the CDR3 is TGCAGTGCAGTACAGGGGAGCACCTACAATGAGCAGTTCTTC. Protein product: CSAVQGSTYNEQFF.